Sequencing of this T cell receptor beta chain was carried out in a study of OX40 agonist ivuxolimab in advanced cancers. Describing the broader study: Ivuxolimab was an agonistic, fully human IgG2 monoclonal antibody directed against OX40 (CD134), a costimulatory receptor. Of the roughly 51 dose-escalation patients, hepatocellular carcinoma was present in about 20, melanoma in roughly 15, renal cell carcinoma in 9 and head and neck cancer in 9. Three dose-escalation patients achieved partial responses, one with hepatocellular carcinoma and two with cutaneous melanoma. A male proportion of 75% to 85% and a mean age of approximately 61 years, ranging from roughly 23 to 90, were recorded for the dose-escalation cohort. Intravenous ivuxolimab was administered to patients every 2 weeks at six dose levels: 0.01, 0.1, 0.3, 1.5, 3 and 10 mg/kg. Prior anti-PD-1, anti-PD-L1 or anti-CTLA-4 therapy was permitted, and checkpoint inhibitors had been received by more than 35% of dose-escalation patients. The point of sequencing TCRbeta in the periphery was to test whether ivuxolimab changed TCR sequence diversity and drove clonal T-cell expansion. The paper describes the monotherapy dose-escalation part (N ≈ 52 patients) of the phase I trial of ivuxolimab.

A note on this clone: What antigen it recognizes has not been identified. Base qualities are missing; no much larger clone stands one base away.

The CDR3 spans 14 residues, from the cysteine through the phenylalanine. The only DNA kept is the CDR3, 42 bases in frame from the first base. The germline V gene supplies CDR1 SNHLY and CDR2 FYNNEI. At the junction V is shortened by 5 bases and J by 8 bases, with 19 bases in between. Patients with a history of autoimmune disease or receiving systemic immunosuppression were excluded from the trial. Samples were obtained from an open-label, multicenter, first-in-human phase I dose-escalation trial of ivuxolimab. Adults with locally advanced or metastatic melanoma, renal cell, hepatocellular, or head and neck squamous cell carcinoma were enrolled in the trial. Results the study describes overall, beyond this receptor: Antigen specificity was not determined for the clonally expanded peripheral T cells. Low levels of normalized T-cell clonal expansion were also seen in some nonresponding patients. After ivuxolimab, CD8+ T cells had more expanded clones than CD4+ T cells on average. At doses of 0.1 to 3.0 mg/kg, clonal expansion of both CD4+ and CD8+ blood T cells was observed from baseline to week 6. Partial responders in the 0.1-3.0 mg/kg groups had among the lowest normalized peripheral clonal expansion, especially among CD8+ T cells.

The immunoSEQ Assay was used for sequencing of TCRbeta CDR3 regions. Entries here come from immuneACCESS through TCRdb and include only in-frame sequences with V and J called. Some clones fail to appear in such tables; in the studies checked, an unresolved V gene covers under half of the shortfall, and the cause of the remainder is unknown. The sample table contains roughly 430 clones; only one count was recorded for nearly 95% of them. Together, the top ten hold over 8% of the sample. The receptor's source is an adult with an advanced solid tumor such as melanoma, head and neck, liver or kidney cancer. The rearranged segments are TRBV2 and TRBJ2-7, with no confident D gene call. This specimen was collected in a trial of the OX40 agonist ivuxolimab. The CDR3 region has the sequence CASSPYQAVGQQYF. The DNA sequence is TGTGCCAGCAGTCCCTACCAGGCTGTCGGTCAGCAGTACTTC.